The rows below give T cell receptor beta chains drawn from one sample of a study of T cell responses to AZD1222 COVID-19 vaccine. Here immunoSEQ multiplex PCR was the method, and the copy in TCRdb shows in-frame clones only, minus some. The repertoire has around 100,000 clones, about 87% of them found once; the top ten carry 4.2%. The material sequenced was peripheral blood, taken on day 0 of MenACWY control vaccination. These receptors all stem from an adult in good health. Each CDR3 is given with its conserved first and last residue. Each record gives: J gene, D gene, clone size, V gene, CDR3 DNA, CDR3 protein. The D gene is left open where the match is weak. Only some rows state a clone size, as once, few, many or a class for expanded clones.

j_gene: TRBJ2-3
d_gene: .
abundance: once
v_gene: TRBV7-6
CDR3nt: TGTGCCAGCAGCTTAGTTGGCGGCCTGAGCACAGATACGCAGTATTTT
CDR3aa: CASSLVGGLSTDTQYF

j_gene: TRBJ2-5
d_gene: .
abundance: .
v_gene: TRBV10-3
CDR3nt: TGTGCCATGGGTGCTACCGAAGAGACCCAGTACTTC
CDR3aa: CAMGATEETQYF

j_gene: TRBJ2-5
d_gene: .
abundance: .
v_gene: TRBV29-1
CDR3nt: TGCAGCGCGGAGACAGGAGAGACCCAGTACTTC
CDR3aa: CSAETGETQYF

j_gene: TRBJ1-3
d_gene: .
abundance: .
v_gene: TRBV28
CDR3nt: TGTGCCAGCGGAGGTACAGCGACCTCTGGAAACACCATATATTTT
CDR3aa: CASGGTATSGNTIYF

j_gene: TRBJ2-7
d_gene: TRBD1
abundance: once
v_gene: TRBV27
CDR3nt: TGTGCCAGCAGGGAGACAGGGGAGTCCTACGAGCAGTACTTC
CDR3aa: CASRETGESYEQYF

j_gene: TRBJ2-7
d_gene: .
abundance: .
v_gene: TRBV9
CDR3nt: TGTGCCAGCAGCGTAGCGGGACGGAACTACGAGCAGTACTTC
CDR3aa: CASSVAGRNYEQYF

j_gene: TRBJ1-2
d_gene: TRBD1
abundance: once
v_gene: TRBV5-1
CDR3nt: TGCGCCAGCAGCTTGTGGACAGGCACGGGGGAGGGCTACACCTTC
CDR3aa: CASSLWTGTGEGYTF

j_gene: TRBJ2-7
d_gene: TRBD2
abundance: .
v_gene: TRBV15
CDR3nt: TGTGCCACCAGCAGAGATGGCGCTAGCGGGACCTACGAGCAGTACTTC
CDR3aa: CATSRDGASGTYEQYF

j_gene: TRBJ2-3
d_gene: TRBD1
abundance: .
v_gene: TRBV7-3
CDR3nt: TGTGCCAGCAGCTTGACAGGGGGGACCAGCACAGATACGCAGTATTTT
CDR3aa: CASSLTGGTSTDTQYF

j_gene: TRBJ2-3
d_gene: .
abundance: once
v_gene: TRBV5-1
CDR3nt: TGCGCCAGCAGCTTACAGTTCCCTGGCGATACCGGCACAGATACGCAGTATTTT
CDR3aa: CASSLQFPGDTGTDTQYF

j_gene: TRBJ1-5
d_gene: .
abundance: once
v_gene: TRBV30
CDR3nt: TGTGCCTGGAGTATGGGGAAGTGGGGCAATCAGCCCCAGCATTTT
CDR3aa: CAWSMGKWGNQPQHF